This T cell receptor (beta chain) was documented in a study of blood T cell repertoires in COVID-19. About the research overall: COVID-19 samples from acute and convalescent phases originated in the United States, Italy and Spain. Sources were T cells, B-cell-depleted T cells, or PBMCs; the material itself was cDNA or gDNA.

Under the authors' procedure: Nucleated cell number was recorded as an estimate derived from reference gene primer amplification. Some clones are missing from TCRdb's copy, which holds only in-frame ones; the method was immunoSEQ multiplex PCR. From that table come the V and J calls and clone size; the DNA was used to work out D and trimming. The sample carries fewer than 150,000 clones, about 86% recorded once. CDR1 is MGHRA and CDR2 is YSYEKL in the germline V gene. The CDR3 has 16 amino acids. V gave up 2 bases and J gave up 2 bases, with 13 bases separating them. This clonotype originated in a woman aged 45-59 years with acute or convalescent COVID-19. The material sequenced was peripheral blood. The chain joins TRBV4-1 to TRBJ1-3, with D perhaps matching TRBD1 (5 bases). The CDR3 DNA reads as TGCGCCAGCAGCCAAATCGCCGGGGGGACTGGAAACACCATATATTTT. Encoded protein: CASSQIAGGTGNTIYF.